The clone carrying this T cell receptor beta chain has just one count. This table comes from immunoSEQ multiplex PCR, and its TCRdb copy is limited to in-frame clones, with some not included. The sample has about 2.4 million clones; 90% to 95% are singletons. V dropped 1 base and J dropped 4 bases, with 14 bases sitting between them. CDR3 length equals 16 residues. The germline V gene encodes CDR1 MGHRA and CDR2 YSYEKL. The source of the sample is a study of shared clonotypes between healthy human individuals. Sequencing was performed on naive CD4+ T cells from PBMCs. Specified subset: CD45RA+ positively selected. The chain has TRBV4-1 and TRBJ2-1; a weak D match, TRBD2 (5 bases). The TCR sequence derives from a man between 18 and 29 years old in good health. Some clones in this sample may be carry-over from other donors' samples. CDR3 bases: TGCGCCAGCAGCCAAGGGCTGTGGGAGAGATACAATGAGCAGTTCTTC. The encoded protein is CASSQGLWERYNEQFF.